Following are 22 T cell receptor beta chains from one sample sequenced in a study of blood T cell repertoires in COVID-19. Data came from immunoSEQ multiplex PCR; TCRdb stores just in-frame clones and leaves some out. The sample yields 200,000 to 250,000 clones, approximately 84% seen once. Material for sequencing was peripheral blood. The receptors originated from a woman between 45 and 60 years old with active or convalescent COVID-19.

This chain links TRBV6-5 with TRBJ2-7, with TRBD2 as a possible D gene (5 bases). Germline-derived CDR1 and CDR2 are MNHEY and SVGAGI. The length of the CDR3 is 14 residues. The V end was cut by 8 bases, the J end by 2 bases, with 16 bases between. The CDR3 coding sequence is TGTGCCAGCCTCAACTGGGGTAGCGCCTACGAGCAGTACTTC. Its translation is CASLNWGSAYEQYF.

V is TRBV12-3 or TRBV12-4 and J is TRBJ2-4; maybe TRBD2 (5 bases). The CDR3 spans 13 residues. The V end lost 2 bases, the J end lost 9 bases, and 11 bases lay between the germline ends. The CDR3 protein is CASSLRGRGIQYF. The CDR3 DNA is TGTGCCAGCAGTTTAAGAGGGCGAGGCATTCAGTACTTC.

A word on this clone: With a much larger clone just one base away, this may be a read error. The V and J genes are TRBV6-5 and TRBJ1-1; a weak D match, TRBD1 (5 bases). CDR1 is MNHEY, CDR2 SVGAGI, per germline. The CDR3 is 12 residues long. The CDR3 here is CARRAGGGEAFF. For the CDR3, the DNA is TGTGCCCGCAGGGCGGGGGGGGGAGAAGCTTTCTTT.

A word on this clone: This may stem from a read error, because a much larger clone lies one nucleotide away. This sample also contains other DNA sequences that code for the same CDR3. The chain couples TRBV7-9 to TRBJ2-5; 9 bases agree with TRBD2. This CDR3 spans 14 amino acids. The germline V gene encodes CDR1 SEHNR and CDR2 FQNEAQ (reference sequence). The CDR3, as DNA: TGCGCCAGCCGGGGCGGGGGGGCGAAAGAGACCCAGTACTTC. Translation gives CASRGGGAKETQYF.

The rearrangement joins TRBV30 to TRBJ1-5; weak D call: TRBD1 (6 bases). CDR3 length: 13 amino acids. In germline, CDR1 is GTSNPN, CDR2 SVGIG (reference sequence). CDR3 region: CAYEGGALGPQHF. The CDR3 bases are TGTGCATATGAAGGGGGGGCGTTGGGGCCCCAGCATTTT. The full variable domain, completed using reference TRBV30 and TRBJ1-5, is SQTIHQWPATLVQPVGSPLSLECTVEGTSNPNLYWYRQAAGRGLQLLFYSVGIGQISSEVPQNLSASRPQDRQFILSSKKLLLSDSGFYLCAYEGGALGPQHFGDGTRLSIL.

The chain is built from TRBV24-1 and TRBJ2-1; 11 nucleotides match TRBD2. Germline assignment: CDR1 KGHDR and CDR2 SFDVKD. This CDR3 contains 16 residues. The V segment lost 3 bases and the J segment 6 bases; nucleotides outside the gene matches: 6. The CDR3 here is CATSDPVAGGLNEQFF. CDR3 in DNA: TGTGCCACCAGTGATCCCGTAGCGGGGGGGCTCAATGAGCAGTTCTTC.

The gene calls are TRBV6-6 and TRBJ1-4, with 7 nucleotides matching TRBD1. Germline-derived CDR1 and CDR2 are MNHNY and SVGAGI (reference sequence). Germline trimming cut 4 bases from V and 5 bases from J; bases unmatched to any gene: 7. This CDR3 has 15 amino acids. This chain's CDR3 is CASSLSGGGNEKLFF. CDR3 coding DNA: TGTGCCAGCAGTTTATCAGGGGGTGGGAATGAAAAACTGTTTTTT.

The rearrangement links TRBV9 to TRBJ2-3; TRBD2 matches 7 bases. The CDR3 length is 17 residues. Per germline, CDR1 SGDLS and CDR2 YYNGEE. The V gene end was trimmed by 4 bases and the J gene end by 2 bases; junction bases not matched to a gene: 13. CDR3 in DNA: TGTGCCAGCAGCTCCCCCTTAACTAGCGTGCCCACAGATACGCAGTATTTT. Its translation is CASSSPLTSVPTDTQYF.

This rearrangement joins TRBV29-1 to TRBJ2-1, with D perhaps TRBD1 (6 bases). Per the germline V gene, CDR1 is SQVTM and CDR2 is ANQGSEA. The CDR3 length is 16 residues. V lost 4 bases to trimming and J lost 9 bases, with 25 bases between them. The CDR3 DNA reads TGCAGCGTTGCTGGGGGCGGTACTGGATTTTTCTCTGAGCAGTTCTTC. Protein: CSVAGGGTGFFSEQFF.

In this sample, this clone turned up a few times. The V and J genes are TRBV6-5 and TRBJ1-3, with no clear D. Per the germline V gene, CDR1 is MNHEY and CDR2 is SVGAGI. The CDR3 sequence is 15 residues long. V was pared by 6 bases and J by 1 base, with 13 bases between. The CDR3 reads CASRLSGPSGNTIYF. The CDR3 coding sequence is TGTGCCAGCAGGCTGTCTGGGCCTTCTGGAAACACCATATATTTT.

This chain connects TRBV5-1 to TRBJ1-1, with 7 bases aligning to TRBD1. Trimming at V came to 5 bases and at J to 1 base, leaving 5 bases not matched to a gene. Per germline, CDR1 SGHRS and CDR2 YFSETQ. This CDR3 spans 14 amino acids. The CDR3 region has the DNA TGCGCCAGCAGTTACCAGGGGGAGAACACTGAAGCTTTCTTT. This translates into CASSYQGENTEAFF.

The chain is built from TRBV5-1 and TRBJ2-5, with 9 bases lining up with TRBD1. Germline trimming cut 2 bases from V and 10 bases from J; bases unmatched to any gene: 15. Germline CDR1 SGHRS, CDR2 YFSETQ. The CDR3 spans 16 residues. CDR3 sequence reads: CASSFRTGAPYGDQYF. The CDR3 DNA is TGCGCCAGCAGCTTCCGGACAGGGGCCCCTTATGGGGACCAGTACTTC. The full variable domain, completed using reference TRBV5-1 and TRBJ2-5, is KAGVTQTPRYLIKTRGQQVTLSCSPISGHRSVSWYQQTPGQGLQFLFEYFSETQRNKGNFPGRFSGRQFSNSRSEMNVSTLELGDSALYLCASSFRTGAPYGDQYFGPGTRLLVL.

The chain couples TRBV28 to TRBJ1-2; the D gene is possibly TRBD1 (6 bases). V was trimmed by 4 bases and J by 4 bases, leaving 22 bases between them. The CDR3 is 17 residues long. From germline, CDR1 is MDHEN and CDR2 SYDVKM. CDR3 bases: TGTGCCAGCAGTTCCCCGGGTCAGGGGAAGGGGCTCTATGGCTACACCTTC. It encodes CASSSPGQGKGLYGYTF.

The chain combines TRBV2 with TRBJ2-3, with D unresolved. Trimming took off 4 bases at V and 4 bases at J, with 3 bases between the two ends. From germline, CDR1 is SNHLY and CDR2 FYNNEI. CDR3 length: 11 amino acids. DNA for the CDR3: TGTGCCAGCAGTGTATCAGATACGCAGTATTTT. It is translated as CASSVSDTQYF.

A few counts support this clone. The chain recombines TRBV6-5 with TRBJ1-2; D not certain. Trimming took off 0 bases at V and 1 base at J, with 9 bases between the two ends. This CDR3 has 15 residues. Germline-derived CDR1 and CDR2 are MNHEY and SVGAGI. The CDR3 sequence: CASSYSYSINYGYTF. As DNA, the CDR3 is TGTGCCAGCAGTTACTCGTACAGCATTAACTATGGCTACACCTTC.

The chain joins TRBV4-1 to TRBJ1-5; D gene ambiguous. The germline V gene has CDR1 MGHRA and CDR2 YSYEKL. V was trimmed by 3 bases and J by 7 bases, leaving 13 bases between them. This CDR3 contains 14 residues. DNA of the CDR3: TGCGCCAGCAGCCACAGCCCTGCGGGGCAGCCCCAGCATTTT. It is translated as CASSHSPAGQPQHF.

This sequence joins TRBV21-1 and TRBJ1-5. TRBV21-1 is reported as a pseudogene. This CDR3 spans 17 amino acids. Here the CDR3 DNA reads TGTGCCAGCAGCAAAGGGAACAGTGGAGGAGACAATCAGCCCCAGCATTTT. Its protein is CASSKGNSGGDNQPQHF.

This chain links TRBV3-1 (or the pseudogene TRBV3-2) with TRBJ1-1, with 11 bases fitting TRBD1. Germline trimming cut 2 bases from V and 2 bases from J; bases unmatched to any gene: 1. The germline V gene has CDR1 LGHDT and CDR2 YNNKEL (reference sequence). This CDR3 region has 15 residues. In DNA, the CDR3 is TGTGCCAGCAGCCAAAGGACAGGGGGCAACACTGAAGCTTTCTTT. Translating it yields CASSQRTGGNTEAFF.

The V and J genes are TRBV7-2 and TRBJ2-2, with a possible D match to TRBD1 (5 bases). The germline gives CDR1 SGHTA, CDR2 FQGNSA. With 1 base removed from V and 7 bases from J, the gap between germline ends came to 10 bases. The CDR3 has 14 amino acids. The CDR3 region is CASSLVGVGGELFF. The CDR3 region has the DNA TGTGCCAGCAGCTTAGTAGGGGTCGGCGGGGAGCTGTTTTTT.

The V and J genes are TRBV24-1 and TRBJ1-1; D unresolved. V lost 10 bases, J lost 5 bases, and 16 bases lay in between. Germline CDR1 KGHDR, CDR2 SFDVKD. There are 13 residues in the CDR3. Here the CDR3 reads CATRPAIWTEAFF. The CDR3 nucleotides are TGTGCCACGAGGCCCGCCATCTGGACTGAAGCTTTCTTT.

The chain employs TRBV4-2 and TRBJ1-4; possible D gene TRBD1, 5 bases. With 4 bases removed from V and 7 bases from J, the gap between germline ends came to 19 bases. From germline, CDR1 is LGHNA and CDR2 YNFKEQ. The CDR3 extends over 16 amino acids. CDR3 loop: CASSPGSRGKTEKLFF. The CDR3 region has the DNA TGTGCCAGCAGCCCGGGTAGCCGGGGGAAAACTGAAAAACTGTTTTTT.

This chain connects TRBV5-1 to TRBJ2-1; 9 positions match TRBD1. The trim removed 6 bases at V and 3 bases at J, leaving 4 bases unmatched. The germline V gene has CDR1 SGHRS and CDR2 YFSETQ. The CDR3 is made up of 14 amino acids. Written as DNA, the CDR3 is TGCGCCAGCAACCGGGACAGGGACTACAATGAGCAGTTCTTC. Residues: CASNRDRDYNEQFF.